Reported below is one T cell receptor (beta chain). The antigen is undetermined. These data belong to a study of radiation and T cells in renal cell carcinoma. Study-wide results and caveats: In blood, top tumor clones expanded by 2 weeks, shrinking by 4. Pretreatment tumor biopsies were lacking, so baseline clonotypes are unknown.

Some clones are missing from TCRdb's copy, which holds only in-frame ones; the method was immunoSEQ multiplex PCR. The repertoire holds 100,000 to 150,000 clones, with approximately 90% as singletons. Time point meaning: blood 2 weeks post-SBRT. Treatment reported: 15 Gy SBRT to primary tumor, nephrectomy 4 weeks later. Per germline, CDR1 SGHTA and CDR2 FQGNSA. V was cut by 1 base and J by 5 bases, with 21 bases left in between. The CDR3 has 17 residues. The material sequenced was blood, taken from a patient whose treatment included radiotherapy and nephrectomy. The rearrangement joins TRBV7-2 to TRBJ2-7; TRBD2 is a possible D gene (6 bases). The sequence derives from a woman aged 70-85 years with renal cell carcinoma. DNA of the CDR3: TGTGCCAGCAGCTTAGTAGTGGGGGGAATCCACGGGGACGAGCAGTACTTC. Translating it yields CASSLVVGGIHGDEQYF.